This T cell receptor beta chain appears in the sequencing data of a study of blood T cell repertoires in COVID-19. At the level of the study: The United States, Italy and Spain supplied acute and convalescent COVID-19 samples. PBMCs, B-cell-depleted T cells, or T cells were the source of the cDNA or gDNA that made up the material.

As processed by the authors: Amplifying reference gene primers gave estimates of nucleated cell counts. Clones were read by immunoSEQ multiplex PCR, and TCRdb kept only the in-frame ones, dropping some. V and J calls plus clone size are reproduced from that table; the DNA served to infer D and trimming. Here the sample spans some 64,000 clones, roughly 90% being singletons. Germline V lookup: CDR1 SNHLY, CDR2 FYNNEI. Trimming pared 6 bases from V and 7 bases from J, leaving 13 bases between. The CDR3 is 14 residues long. The sample taken for sequencing was peripheral blood. The TCR sequence derives from a man aged 50 to 59 with active COVID-19. The chain links TRBV2 to TRBJ1-6; D remains unclear. This CDR3 reads CASSESSFNSPLHF. As DNA, the CDR3 is TGTGCCAGCAGCGAGAGTAGCTTCAATTCACCCCTCCACTTT.